The present TCR beta chain was sequenced within a study of regulatory T cells in long-lasting Graves disease. As to time point: newly diagnosed GD, antithyroid drugs for less than 3 months. After RNA was extracted from PBMCs, the TCR library was made from it. To make TCR beta libraries, researchers used iRepertoire HTBI primers and Arm-PCR of CDR3 regions. Using its own MiXCR run on the multiplex PCR reads, TCRdb lists one record per CDR3 protein. The table lists 360,000 or so distinct CDR3 sequences, roughly 12% of them singletons. V gave up 2 bases and J gave up 6 bases; unmatched junction bases: 8. CDR1 is SGHTA, CDR2 FQGTGA, per germline. This CDR3 comprises 16 residues. These data are also associated with another study on T cells in Graves' hyperthyroidism and ophthalmopathy.

The chain has TRBV7-3 and TRBJ2-3; 10 bases agree with TRBD2. The material was peripheral blood mononuclear cells (PBMCs), obtained at new diagnosis, from a patient treated with antithyroid drugs. The source of this sequence is a woman aged 18 to 35 with Graves disease. For the CDR3, the DNA is TGTGCCAGCAGCTTAGCAGCGGGGGGGCCAGCGGATACGCAGTATTTT. Its translation: CASSLAAGGPADTQYF.